Presented here are 32 T cell receptor beta chains from one specimen sequenced in a study of T cells in Graves' hyperthyroidism and ophthalmopathy. TCR beta CDR3 regions were amplified from RNA transcripts. A set of HTBI primers served as the primers for a first-round RT-PCR of the TCR CDR3. TCRdb called the multiplex PCR reads again in MiXCR, with one record for every CDR3 protein. This sample has 300,000 to 400,000 distinct CDR3 sequences, with about 12% found just once. Sequenced input: blood. These receptor sequences come from a woman aged 18-35 years with Graves' hyperthyroidism.

The V gene is TRBV12-3 or TRBV12-4, the J gene TRBJ2-7, with TRBD2 matching 8 bases. V dropped 1 base and J dropped 6; count of bases not matched to a gene: 8. The CDR3 is 15 residues long. The CDR3 DNA sequence: TGTGCCAGCAGTTTAGGGGGACTAGGAGATATCGAGCAGTACTTC. The encoded protein is CASSLGGLGDIEQYF.

The V and J genes are TRBV10-3 and TRBJ2-2; 9 bases agree with TRBD1. This CDR3 contains 15 residues. Germline trimming cut 3 bases from V and 3 bases from J; bases unmatched to any gene: 2. Germline loops: CDR1 ENHRY, CDR2 SYGVKD. The CDR3 sequence: CAISERTGDTGELFF. The DNA for the CDR3 is TGTGCCATCAGTGAACGGACAGGGGACACCGGGGAGCTGTTTTTT.

This clonotype was recorded many times. The chain links TRBV12-3 or TRBV12-4 to TRBJ1-5; D gene ambiguous. V was cut by 5 bases and J by 9 bases, with 14 bases left in between. The CDR3 has 13 residues. CDR3 residues: CASSQASSRPQHF. CDR3 DNA: TGTGCCAGCAGTCAGGCTTCGTCCAGGCCCCAGCATTTT.

This clonotype was counted ten times or more. The chain uses TRBV20-1 and TRBJ2-7; TRBD2 matches 12 bases. After removal of 3 bases from V and 0 bases from J, the junction contained 6 bases not matched to a gene. Looked up from germline, CDR1 is DFQATT and CDR2 is SNEGSKA (reference sequence). The CDR3 length is 16 residues. CDR3 DNA sequence: TGCAGTGCTAGCCCCGGACTAGCGGGAATCTCCTACGAGCAGTACTTC. It yields the protein CSASPGLAGISYEQYF.

This clonotype appeared a few times. The V call is TRBV20-1, the J call TRBJ2-7; D remains ambiguous. The germline V and J ends were trimmed by 6 bases and 2 bases, with 14 bases remaining between them. Germline CDR1 reads DFQATT; CDR2 reads SNEGSKA (reference sequence). This CDR3 has 13 residues. This chain's CDR3 is CSATSPPPYEQYF. CDR3 bases: TGCAGTGCGACCTCGCCTCCACCCTACGAGCAGTACTTC.

This clonotype was recorded at least ten times. The chain uses TRBV12-3 or TRBV12-4 and TRBJ2-7, with a possible D match to TRBD2 (5 bases). V was shortened by 4 bases and J by 3 bases, with 13 bases between the two germline ends. The CDR3 loop spans 14 amino acids. This CDR3 reads CASSSGGAVYEQYF. CDR3 DNA: TGTGCCAGCAGTTCTGGAGGAGCGGTCTACGAGCAGTACTTC.

This clonotype was counted ten times or more. This chain joins TRBV6-1 and TRBJ1-1; no reliable D call. This CDR3 region has 12 residues. Trimming took 6 bases from V and 0 from J, leaving 5 bases between them. Germline V gene lookup returns CDR1 MNHNS and CDR2 SASEGT. The chain's CDR3 is CASSAVNTEAFF. The CDR3 DNA sequence: TGTGCCAGCAGCGCAGTGAACACTGAAGCTTTCTTT.

This clonotype has a handful of counts. The CDR3 DNA reads TGTGCCAGCAGTTACTCCCCAGGGTTAGGGGGCGGGGAGCTGTTTTTT. Protein: CASSYSPGLGGGELFF. The chain carries TRBV6-5 and TRBJ2-2; possibly TRBD1 for D (6 bases). The V gene lost 0 bases and the J gene lost 7 bases, with 15 bases spanning the gap. Per germline, CDR1 MNHEY and CDR2 SVGAGI. The CDR3 is 16 amino acids.

A remark on this clonotype: A much larger clone differs from this one at a single base, so this may be a read error. The chain carries TRBV28 and TRBJ1-2; D unresolved. Deletions cut 5 bases from V and 7 bases from J, with 11 bases between. The CDR3 contains 12 residues. CDR1 is MDHEN and CDR2 is SYDVKM in the germline V gene. CDR3 residues: CASSVPDGGYTF. The CDR3 bases are TGTGCCAGCAGTGTCCCAGACGGTGGCTACACCTTC.

There are many counts of this clonotype. The chain couples TRBV6-1 to TRBJ2-7, with TRBD2 matching over 8 bases. V lost 8 bases, J lost 4 bases, and 7 bases stayed unmatched. CDR1 is MNHNS and CDR2 is SASEGT in the germline V gene. The CDR3 loop spans 13 amino acids. The CDR3 DNA sequence: TGTGCCAGCGCAGCGGGAGTACGTTACGAGCAGTACTTC. Translated: CASAAGVRYEQYF.

The chain couples TRBV28 to TRBJ2-2, with a possible D match to TRBD2 (5 bases). V was pared by 2 bases and J by 7 bases, with 11 bases between. Germline CDR1 and CDR2: MDHEN and SYDVKM. The CDR3 loop spans 14 amino acids. The chain's CDR3 is CASSLRAEIGELFF. CDR3 nucleotides: TGTGCCAGCAGTTTACGAGCGGAAATCGGGGAGCTGTTTTTT.

There are a few counts of this clonotype. The chain employs TRBV19 and TRBJ1-2; no clear D gene. Germline CDR1 is LNHDA and CDR2 is SQIVND (reference sequence). With 3 bases removed from V and 8 bases from J, the gap between germline ends came to 31 bases. This CDR3 has 19 amino acids. As DNA, the CDR3 is TGTGCCAGTAGTATTTCCGGGAGGGTCTTGCGGACGGACCCGGAGGGCTACACCTTC. It encodes CASSISGRVLRTDPEGYTF.

This clonotype was counted at least ten times. The rearrangement uses TRBV7-8 and TRBJ2-4; D not certain. The CDR3 covers 13 residues. The ends were cut back, 1 base at V and 2 bases at J, with 3 bases in the middle. Germline V CDR1 and CDR2: SGHVS, FQNEAQ. CDR3 protein: CASSLGPKNIQYF. For the CDR3, the DNA is TGTGCCAGCAGCTTAGGGCCCAAAAACATTCAGTACTTC.

This clonotype was found many times. The chain employs TRBV7-9 and TRBJ1-2, with a possible D match to TRBD1 (5 bases). CDR3 length: 15 amino acids. V shed 1 base and J shed 2 bases, with 11 bases lying between them. The germline CDR1 and CDR2 sequences are SEHNR and FQNEAQ (reference sequence). CDR3 sequence: CASSLGAGGNYGYTF. The CDR3 coding sequence is TGTGCCAGCAGCTTAGGCGCCGGGGGAAACTATGGCTACACCTTC.

At least ten counts were recorded for this clonotype. The rearrangement uses TRBV20-1 and TRBJ2-1; D gene unclear. V was pared by 6 bases and J by 8 bases, with 23 bases between. Germline V gene data show CDR1 as DFQATT and CDR2 as SNEGSKA (reference sequence). This CDR3 is 15 amino acids long. CDR3 coding DNA: TGCAGTGCCAGTGACATCCTCCGTCGAGGCGATGAGCAGTTCTTC. This translates into CSASDILRRGDEQFF.

This clonotype has a count of ten or more. V is TRBV28 and J is TRBJ2-7; TRBD2 might be the D (7 bases). CDR1 MDHEN and CDR2 SYDVKM come from the germline V gene. V gave up 6 bases and J gave up 1 base, with 13 bases separating them. The CDR3 covers 14 residues. In DNA form, the CDR3 reads TGTGCCAGCAGGGGGGGGGACATTTCCTACGAGCAGTACTTC. It specifies CASRGGDISYEQYF.

This clonotype was seen ten or more times. The rearrangement uses TRBV28 and TRBJ2-7, with D hard to call. Germline-derived CDR1 and CDR2 are MDHEN and SYDVKM. The CDR3 covers 12 residues. Deletions cut 6 bases from V and 1 base from J, with 7 bases between. CDR3 residues: CASRARSYEQYF. The CDR3 nucleotides read TGTGCCAGCAGGGCCCGGTCCTACGAGCAGTACTTC.

This clonotype appeared many times. The V and J genes are TRBV7-8 and TRBJ2-5; D not certain. Germline V CDR1 and CDR2: SGHVS, FQNEAQ. V lost 5 bases and J lost 7, with 11 bases in between. This CDR3 is 12 amino acids long. CDR3 sequence (DNA): TGTGCCAGCAGCCCCGCGGCCGGGACCCAGTACTTC. It is translated as CASSPAAGTQYF.

This clonotype was observed many times. The gene calls are TRBV28 and TRBJ2-5, with 14 bases fitting TRBD2. The length of the CDR3 is 19 residues. V shed 3 bases and J 2 bases; nucleotides not matched to a gene: 11. Germline CDR1 MDHEN, CDR2 SYDVKM. CDR3 amino acids: CASSFWPGTSGGRQETQYF. The CDR3 nucleotides are TGTGCCAGCAGTTTTTGGCCGGGGACTAGCGGGGGTAGGCAAGAGACCCAGTACTTC.

This clonotype showed up many times. V and J are TRBV20-1 and TRBJ1-6; 8 nucleotides match TRBD1. In germline, CDR1 is DFQATT, CDR2 SNEGSKA (reference sequence). Trimming removed 4 bases from V and 5 bases from J; junction bases left unmatched: 4. This CDR3 spans 14 amino acids. CDR3 sequence reads: CSAKGTGDNSPLHF. CDR3 sequence (DNA): TGCAGTGCTAAGGGGACAGGAGATAATTCACCCCTCCACTTT.

The chain links TRBV4-3 to TRBJ2-6; D might be TRBD2 (5 bases). Per the germline V gene, CDR1 is LGHNA and CDR2 is YSLEER. The CDR3 is 16 residues long. V was shortened by 1 base and J by 0 bases, with 7 bases between the two germline ends. The CDR3 protein is CASSQVAGSGANVLTF. Written as DNA, the CDR3 is TGCGCCAGCAGCCAAGTGGCGGGCTCTGGGGCCAACGTCCTGACTTTC.

The chain combines TRBV20-1 with TRBJ1-6; D unresolved. Trimming took 0 bases from V and 7 from J, leaving 4 bases between them. This CDR3 is 12 amino acids long. Per germline, CDR1 DFQATT and CDR2 SNEGSKA (reference sequence). This chain's CDR3 is CSARDPNSPLHF. Here the CDR3 DNA reads TGCAGTGCTAGAGACCCGAATTCACCCCTCCACTTT.

At least ten counts were recorded for this clonotype. The genes are TRBV28 and TRBJ1-1, with D possibly being TRBD1 (5 bases). The germline V gene encodes CDR1 MDHEN and CDR2 SYDVKM. Trimming shortened V by 10 bases and J by 4 bases, and 13 bases separated the two germline ends. This CDR3 is built from 12 residues. The DNA of the CDR3 is TGTGCCACTCGCTCGGGGGGCACTGAAGCTTTCTTT. It codes for CATRSGGTEAFF.

At least ten counts were recorded for this clonotype. The chain joins TRBV28 to TRBJ1-2; the D is unclear. Trimming cost V 4 bases and J 6 bases, with 12 bases left between them. This CDR3 has 13 amino acids. Germline V CDR1 and CDR2: MDHEN, SYDVKM. CDR3 sequence reads: CASSSNSWNGYTF. In DNA form, the CDR3 reads TGTGCCAGCAGTTCGAACTCATGGAATGGCTACACCTTC.

This clonotype appeared many times. The rearrangement joins TRBV7-2 to TRBJ1-5; perhaps TRBD1 as D (5 bases). Germline assignment: CDR1 SGHTA and CDR2 FQGNSA. This CDR3 is built from 12 residues. The V end lost 3 bases, the J end lost 8 bases, and 8 bases lay between the germline ends. The CDR3 DNA sequence: TGTGCCAGCAGCTTCGGGGGAGAGCCCCAGCATTTT. This encodes CASSFGGEPQHF.

The chain recombines TRBV7-8 with TRBJ2-3; no firm D call. This CDR3 has 15 amino acids. Germline CDR1 and CDR2: SGHVS and FQNEAQ. Trimming pared 1 base from V and 2 bases from J, leaving 10 bases between. CDR3 loop: CASSLGLTFTDTQYF. The CDR3 nucleotides read TGTGCCAGCAGCTTAGGACTTACTTTCACAGATACGCAGTATTTT.

This clonotype was detected many times. The V gene is TRBV12-3 or TRBV12-4, the J gene TRBJ2-1, with D possibly TRBD2 on 6 matching bases. Trimming removed 3 bases from V and 7 bases from J, with 13 bases in between. The length of the CDR3 is 14 residues. The CDR3 sequence is CASSFGGLVNEQFF. CDR3 DNA sequence: TGTGCCAGCAGTTTCGGGGGACTTGTGAATGAGCAGTTCTTC.

This clonotype occurred many times. The J gene is TRBJ1-2, the V gene TRBV28; D is ambiguous. The germline gives CDR1 MDHEN, CDR2 SYDVKM. Trimming stripped 3 bases from V and 6 bases from J, with 5 bases between. This CDR3 spans 11 amino acids. The CDR3: CASSLANGYTF. Written as DNA, the CDR3 is TGTGCCAGCAGTTTGGCCAATGGCTACACCTTC.

At least ten counts were recorded for this clonotype. The rearrangement links TRBV29-1 to TRBJ2-1; D is undetermined. Germline lookup yields CDR1 SQVTM and CDR2 ANQGSEA. CDR3 length equals 14 residues. V was shortened by 8 bases and J by 7 bases, with 21 bases between the two germline ends. The DNA of the CDR3 is TGCAGCACCCTCCATCGAGGTAGGACGAATGAGCAGTTCTTC. Translation gives CSTLHRGRTNEQFF.

This clonotype has at least ten counts. The rearrangement joins TRBV18 to TRBJ2-7; 9 bases are a match to TRBD1. The CDR3 sequence is 13 residues long. V lost 6 bases to trimming and J lost 6 bases; unmatched junction nucleotides: 6. CDR1 and CDR2 from the germline V gene are KGHSH and LQKENI. CDR3 amino acids: CASSGTGTGEQYF. CDR3 nucleotide sequence: TGTGCCAGCTCCGGGACAGGGACCGGCGAGCAGTACTTC.

This clonotype was counted many times. V is TRBV29-1 and J is TRBJ1-5; D unresolved. The CDR3 is made up of 12 amino acids. Germline CDR1 SQVTM, CDR2 ANQGSEA. With 5 bases removed from V and 2 bases from J, the gap between germline ends came to 7 bases. CDR3 protein: CSVSGGNQPQHF. CDR3 in DNA: TGCAGCGTTTCCGGAGGCAATCAGCCCCAGCATTTT.

This clonotype has at least ten counts. V usage is TRBV12-3 or TRBV12-4 and J usage is TRBJ1-3; D is uncertain. The CDR3 sequence is 14 residues long. V gave up 7 bases and J gave up 1 base, with 11 bases separating them. CDR3 loop: CASTFSLSGNTIYF. CDR3 bases: TGTGCCAGCACCTTTTCATTGTCTGGAAACACCATATATTTT.